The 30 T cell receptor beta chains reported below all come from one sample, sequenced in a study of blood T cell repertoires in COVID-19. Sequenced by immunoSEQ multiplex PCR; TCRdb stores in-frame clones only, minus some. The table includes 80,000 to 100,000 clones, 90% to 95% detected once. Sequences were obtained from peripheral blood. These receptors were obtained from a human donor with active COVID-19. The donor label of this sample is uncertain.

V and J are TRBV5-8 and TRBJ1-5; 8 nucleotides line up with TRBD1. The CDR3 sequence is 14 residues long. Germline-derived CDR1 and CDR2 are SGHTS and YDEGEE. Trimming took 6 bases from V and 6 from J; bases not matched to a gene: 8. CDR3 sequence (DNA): TGTGCCAGCATCTTAGGACAGGGACCTCAGCCCCAGCATTTT. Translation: CASILGQGPQPQHF.

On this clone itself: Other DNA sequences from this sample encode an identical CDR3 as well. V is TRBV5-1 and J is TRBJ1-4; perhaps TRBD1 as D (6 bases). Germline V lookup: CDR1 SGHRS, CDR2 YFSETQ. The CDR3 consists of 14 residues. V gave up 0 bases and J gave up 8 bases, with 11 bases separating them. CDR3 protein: CASSLAGVGEKLFF. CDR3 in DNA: TGCGCCAGCAGCTTGGCAGGGGTAGGGGAAAAACTGTTTTTT.

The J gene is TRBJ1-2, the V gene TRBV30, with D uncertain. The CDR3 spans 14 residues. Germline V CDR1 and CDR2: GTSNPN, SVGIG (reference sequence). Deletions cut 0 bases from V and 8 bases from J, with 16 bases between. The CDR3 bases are TGTGCCTGGAGTGTACAGACCCGCGGGCTAGGCTACACCTTC. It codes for CAWSVQTRGLGYTF.

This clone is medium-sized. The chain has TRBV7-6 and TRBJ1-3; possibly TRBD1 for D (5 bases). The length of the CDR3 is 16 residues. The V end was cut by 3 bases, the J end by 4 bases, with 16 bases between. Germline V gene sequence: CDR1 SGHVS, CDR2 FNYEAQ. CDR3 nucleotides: TGTGCCAGCAGCTTGGATCAGGGATTCGAAGGAAACACCATATATTTT. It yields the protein CASSLDQGFEGNTIYF.

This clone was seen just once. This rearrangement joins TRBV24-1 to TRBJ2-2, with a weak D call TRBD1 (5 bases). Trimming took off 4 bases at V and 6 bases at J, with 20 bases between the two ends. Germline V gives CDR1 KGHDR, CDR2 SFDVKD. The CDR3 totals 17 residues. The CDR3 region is CATSDMYRGVLPGELFF. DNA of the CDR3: TGTGCCACCAGTGACATGTATAGGGGTGTTTTACCCGGGGAGCTGTTTTTT.

The CDR3 sequence: CASRRPGQGFRANEKLFF. Here the CDR3 DNA reads TGTGCCAGCAGACGGCCGGGACAGGGGTTTAGGGCTAATGAAAAACTGTTTTTT. The V call is TRBV2, the J call TRBJ1-4, with TRBD1 identical over 10 bases. J was trimmed by 3 bases and V by 6 bases; bases with no gene match: 13. This CDR3 has 18 residues. CDR1 is SNHLY and CDR2 is FYNNEI in the germline V gene.

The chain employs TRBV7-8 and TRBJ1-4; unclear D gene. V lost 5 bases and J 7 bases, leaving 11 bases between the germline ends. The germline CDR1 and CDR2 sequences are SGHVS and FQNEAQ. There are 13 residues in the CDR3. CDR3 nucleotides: TGTGCCAGCAGCCCATCGCGGGGTGAAAAACTGTTTTTT. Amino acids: CASSPSRGEKLFF.

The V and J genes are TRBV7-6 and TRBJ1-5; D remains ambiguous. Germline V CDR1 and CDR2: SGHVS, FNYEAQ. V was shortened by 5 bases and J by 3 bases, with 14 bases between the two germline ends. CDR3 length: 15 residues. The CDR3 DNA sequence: TGTGCCAGCAGCCACTCGACATCCCCCAATCAGCCCCAGCATTTT. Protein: CASSHSTSPNQPQHF.

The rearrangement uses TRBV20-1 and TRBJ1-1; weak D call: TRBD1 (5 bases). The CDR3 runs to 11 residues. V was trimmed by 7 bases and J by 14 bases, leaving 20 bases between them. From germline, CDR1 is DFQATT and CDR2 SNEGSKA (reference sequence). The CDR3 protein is CSGVAGPPRFF. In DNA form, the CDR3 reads TGCAGTGGGGTGGCGGGGCCGCCCCGGTTCTTT.

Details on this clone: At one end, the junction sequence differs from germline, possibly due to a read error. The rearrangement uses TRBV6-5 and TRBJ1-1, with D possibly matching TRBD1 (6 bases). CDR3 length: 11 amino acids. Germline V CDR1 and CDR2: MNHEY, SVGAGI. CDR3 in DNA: TGTGCCAGCAGTAGGGACACTAAAGCTTTCTTT. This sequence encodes CASSRDTKAFF.

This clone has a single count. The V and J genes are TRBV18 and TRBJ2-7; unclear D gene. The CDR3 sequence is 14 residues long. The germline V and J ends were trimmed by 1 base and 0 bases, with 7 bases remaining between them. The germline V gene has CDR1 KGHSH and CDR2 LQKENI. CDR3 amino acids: CASSPRQVSYEQYF. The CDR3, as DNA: TGTGCCAGCTCACCACGGCAGGTCTCCTACGAGCAGTACTTC.

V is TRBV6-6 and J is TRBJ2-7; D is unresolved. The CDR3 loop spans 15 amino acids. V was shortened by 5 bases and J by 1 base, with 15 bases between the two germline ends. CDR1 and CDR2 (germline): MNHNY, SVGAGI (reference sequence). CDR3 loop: CASSASGVGSYEQYF. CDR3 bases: TGTGCCAGCAGTGCCTCTGGAGTCGGGTCCTACGAGCAGTACTTC.

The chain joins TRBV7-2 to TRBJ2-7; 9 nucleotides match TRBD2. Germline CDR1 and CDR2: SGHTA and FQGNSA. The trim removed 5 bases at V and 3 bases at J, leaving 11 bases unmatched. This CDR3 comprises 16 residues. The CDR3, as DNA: TGTGCCAGCAGCCCCGTGGTAGCGGGGGCATTCTACGAGCAGTACTTC. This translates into CASSPVVAGAFYEQYF.

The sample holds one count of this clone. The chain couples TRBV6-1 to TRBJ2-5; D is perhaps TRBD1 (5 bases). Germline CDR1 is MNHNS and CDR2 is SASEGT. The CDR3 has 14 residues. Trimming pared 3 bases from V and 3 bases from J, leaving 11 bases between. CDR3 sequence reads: CASSEGLDKETQYF. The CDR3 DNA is TGTGCCAGCAGTGAGGGGCTAGATAAAGAGACCCAGTACTTC.

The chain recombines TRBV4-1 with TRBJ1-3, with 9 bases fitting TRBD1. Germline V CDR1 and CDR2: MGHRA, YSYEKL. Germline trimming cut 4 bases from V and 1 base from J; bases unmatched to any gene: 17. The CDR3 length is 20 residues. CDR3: CASSLRNRGREEDSGNTIYF. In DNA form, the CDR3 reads TGCGCCAGCAGCCTGAGGAACAGGGGGCGTGAAGAGGATTCTGGAAACACCATATATTTT.

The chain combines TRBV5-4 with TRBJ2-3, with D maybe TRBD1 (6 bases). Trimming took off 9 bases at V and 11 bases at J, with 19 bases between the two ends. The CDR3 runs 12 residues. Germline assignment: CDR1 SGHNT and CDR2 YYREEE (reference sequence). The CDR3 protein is CAILDRFRRQYF. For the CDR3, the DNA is TGTGCCATCCTAGACAGGTTCCGGAGGCAGTATTTT.

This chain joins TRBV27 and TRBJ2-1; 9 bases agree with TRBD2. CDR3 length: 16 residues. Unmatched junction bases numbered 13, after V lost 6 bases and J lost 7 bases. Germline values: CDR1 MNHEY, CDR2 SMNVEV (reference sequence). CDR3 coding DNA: TGTGCCAGCAGAACCGACCCTAGCGGGGCTCGGAATGAGCAGTTCTTC. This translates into CASRTDPSGARNEQFF.

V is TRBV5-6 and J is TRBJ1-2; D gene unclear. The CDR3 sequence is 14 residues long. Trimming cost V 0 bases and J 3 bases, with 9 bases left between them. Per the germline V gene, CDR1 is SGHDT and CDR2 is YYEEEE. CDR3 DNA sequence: TGTGCCAGCAGCTTGGGGCTGGAGGACTATGGCTACACCTTC. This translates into CASSLGLEDYGYTF.

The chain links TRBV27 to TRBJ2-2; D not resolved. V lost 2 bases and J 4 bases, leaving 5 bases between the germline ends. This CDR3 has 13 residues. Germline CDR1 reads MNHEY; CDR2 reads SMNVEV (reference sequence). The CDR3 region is CASSLTVTGELFF. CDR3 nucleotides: TGTGCCAGCAGTTTAACGGTCACCGGGGAGCTGTTTTTT.

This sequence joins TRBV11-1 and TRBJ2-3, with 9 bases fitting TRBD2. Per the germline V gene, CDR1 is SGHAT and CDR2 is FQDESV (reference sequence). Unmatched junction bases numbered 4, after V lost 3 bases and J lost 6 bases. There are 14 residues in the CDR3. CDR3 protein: CASSFLAGRDTQYF. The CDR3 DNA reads TGTGCCAGCAGCTTCCTAGCGGGGAGGGATACGCAGTATTTT.

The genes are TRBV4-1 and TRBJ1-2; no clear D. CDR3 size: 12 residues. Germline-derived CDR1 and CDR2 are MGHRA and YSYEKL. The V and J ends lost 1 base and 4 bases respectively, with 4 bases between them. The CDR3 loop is CASSQAGYGYTF. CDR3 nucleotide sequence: TGCGCCAGCAGCCAAGCCGGCTATGGCTACACCTTC.

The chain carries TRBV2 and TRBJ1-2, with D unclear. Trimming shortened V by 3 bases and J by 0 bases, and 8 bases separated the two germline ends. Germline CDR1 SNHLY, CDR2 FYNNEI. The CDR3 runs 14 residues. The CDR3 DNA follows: TGTGCCAGCAGTGAGGCGGGAGCTAACTATGGCTACACCTTC. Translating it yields CASSEAGANYGYTF.

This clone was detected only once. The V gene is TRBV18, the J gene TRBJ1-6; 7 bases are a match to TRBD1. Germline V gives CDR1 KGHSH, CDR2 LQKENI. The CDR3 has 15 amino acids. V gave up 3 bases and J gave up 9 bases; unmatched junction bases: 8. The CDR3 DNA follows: TGTGCCAGCTCACCTGAGGGACAGACTTCTTCACCCCTCCACTTT. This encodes CASSPEGQTSSPLHF. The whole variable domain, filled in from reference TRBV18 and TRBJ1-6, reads NAGVMQNPRHLVRRRGQEARLRCSPMKGHSHVYWYRQLPEEGLKFMVYLQKENIIDESGMPKERFSAEFPKEGPSILRIQQVVRGDSAAYFCASSPEGQTSSPLHFGNGTRLTVT.

The CDR3 DNA reads TGTGCCAGCGGGACAGTCAATTCACCCCTCCACTTT. Its translation: CASGTVNSPLHF. This sequence joins TRBV28 and TRBJ1-6, with TRBD1 identical over 7 bases. V shed 8 bases, J shed 7 bases, and the junction held 2 bases outside the gene matches. The length of the CDR3 is 12 residues. Germline V gives CDR1 MDHEN, CDR2 SYDVKM.

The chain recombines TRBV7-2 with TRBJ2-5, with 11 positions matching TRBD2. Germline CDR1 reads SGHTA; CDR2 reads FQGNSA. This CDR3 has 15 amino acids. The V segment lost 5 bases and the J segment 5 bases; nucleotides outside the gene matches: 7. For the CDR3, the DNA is TGTGCCAGCAGCCCTACTAGCGGGGGACGCGAGACCCAGTACTTC. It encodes CASSPTSGGRETQYF. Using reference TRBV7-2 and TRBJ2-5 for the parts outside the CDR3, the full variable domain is GAGVSQSPSNKVTEKGKDVELRCDPISGHTALYWYRQSLGQGLEFLIYFQGNSAPDKSGLPSDRFSAERTGGSVSTLTIQRTQQEDSAVYLCASSPTSGGRETQYFGPGTRLLVL.

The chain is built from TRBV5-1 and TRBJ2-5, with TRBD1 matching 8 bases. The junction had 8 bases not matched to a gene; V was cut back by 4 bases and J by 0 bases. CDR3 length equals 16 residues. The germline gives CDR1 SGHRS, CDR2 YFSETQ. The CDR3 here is CASSDPGGAYQETQYF. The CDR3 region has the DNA TGCGCCAGCAGCGATCCAGGGGGCGCTTACCAAGAGACCCAGTACTTC.

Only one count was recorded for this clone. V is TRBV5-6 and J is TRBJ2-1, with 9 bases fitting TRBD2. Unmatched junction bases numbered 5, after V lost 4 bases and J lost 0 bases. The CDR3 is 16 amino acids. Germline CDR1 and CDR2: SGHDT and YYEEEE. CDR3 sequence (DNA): TGTGCCAGCAGCCAAACTAGCGGGTACTCCTACAATGAGCAGTTCTTC. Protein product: CASSQTSGYSYNEQFF.

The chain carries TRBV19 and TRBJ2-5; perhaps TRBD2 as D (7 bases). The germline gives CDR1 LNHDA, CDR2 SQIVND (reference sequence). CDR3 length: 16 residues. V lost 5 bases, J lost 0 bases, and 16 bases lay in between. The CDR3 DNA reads TGTGCCAGTAGTTCTAACGGGGGGCAAGACCAAGAGACCCAGTACTTC. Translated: CASSSNGGQDQETQYF.

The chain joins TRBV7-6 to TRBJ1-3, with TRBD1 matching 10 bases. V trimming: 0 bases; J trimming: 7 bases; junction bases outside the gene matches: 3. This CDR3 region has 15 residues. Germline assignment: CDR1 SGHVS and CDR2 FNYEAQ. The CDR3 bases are TGTGCCAGCAGCTTAGCGAGGGGACAGGGGAACACCATATATTTT. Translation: CASSLARGQGNTIYF.

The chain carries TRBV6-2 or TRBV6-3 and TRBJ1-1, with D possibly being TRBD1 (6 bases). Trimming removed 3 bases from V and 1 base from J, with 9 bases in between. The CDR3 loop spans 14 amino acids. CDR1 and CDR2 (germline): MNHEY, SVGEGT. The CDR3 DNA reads TGTGCCAGCAGTTATAGGACAGCGAACACTGAAGCTTTCTTT. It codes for CASSYRTANTEAFF.